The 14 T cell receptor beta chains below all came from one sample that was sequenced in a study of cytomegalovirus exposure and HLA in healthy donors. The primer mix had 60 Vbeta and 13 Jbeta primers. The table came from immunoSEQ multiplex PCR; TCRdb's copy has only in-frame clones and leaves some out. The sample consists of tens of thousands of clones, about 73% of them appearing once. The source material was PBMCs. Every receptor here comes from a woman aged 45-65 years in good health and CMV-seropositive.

The CDR3 here is CASSFLSWLADNEETQYF. The DNA for the CDR3 is TGTGCCAGCAGCTTTCTGAGTTGGCTAGCGGACAACGAAGAGACCCAGTACTTC. The chain joins TRBV7-3 to TRBJ2-5; TRBD2 matches 7 bases. This CDR3 has 18 amino acids. CDR1 and CDR2 from the germline V gene are SGHTA and FQGTGA. J gave up 3 bases and V 3 bases, and 16 bases lay outside the gene matches. Looking up the rest from reference TRBV7-3 and TRBJ2-5 gives the full variable domain: GAGVSQTPSNKVTEKGKYVELRCDPISGHTALYWYRQSLGQGPEFLIYFQGTGAADDSGLPNDRFFAVRPEGSVSTLKIQRTERGDSAVYLCASSFLSWLADNEETQYFGPGTRLLVL.

This CDR3 is CAISEGGQGRAVKKLFF. The CDR3 DNA reads as TGTGCCATCAGTGAGGGGGGACAGGGCCGTGCGGTGAAAAAACTGTTTTTT. V and J are TRBV10-3 and TRBJ1-4, with 9 bases lining up with TRBD1. This CDR3 contains 17 residues. J was trimmed by 9 bases and V by 2 bases; bases with no gene match: 13. In germline, CDR1 is ENHRY, CDR2 SYGVKD.

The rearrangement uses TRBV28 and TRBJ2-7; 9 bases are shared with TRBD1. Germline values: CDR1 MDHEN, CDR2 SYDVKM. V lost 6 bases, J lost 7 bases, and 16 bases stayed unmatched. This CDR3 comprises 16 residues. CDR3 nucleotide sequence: TGTGCCAGCAGCCCACCTGAACAGGGGGCATCTTTGGAGCAGTACTTC. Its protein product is CASSPPEQGASLEQYF.

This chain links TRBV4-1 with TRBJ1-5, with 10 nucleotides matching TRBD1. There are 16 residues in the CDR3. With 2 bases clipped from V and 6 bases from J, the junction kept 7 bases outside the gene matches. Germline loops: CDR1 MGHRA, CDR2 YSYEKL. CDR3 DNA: TGCGCCAGCAGCCAACCGGGACAGGGGAAATTTCAGCCCCAGCATTTT. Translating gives CASSQPGQGKFQPQHF.

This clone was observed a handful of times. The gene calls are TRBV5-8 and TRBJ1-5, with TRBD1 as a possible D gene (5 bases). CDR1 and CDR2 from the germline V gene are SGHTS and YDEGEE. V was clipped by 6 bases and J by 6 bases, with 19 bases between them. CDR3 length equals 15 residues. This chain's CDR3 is CASTPRLGQGQPQHF. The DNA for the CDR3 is TGTGCCAGCACCCCGCGACTGGGGCAGGGTCAGCCCCAGCATTTT.

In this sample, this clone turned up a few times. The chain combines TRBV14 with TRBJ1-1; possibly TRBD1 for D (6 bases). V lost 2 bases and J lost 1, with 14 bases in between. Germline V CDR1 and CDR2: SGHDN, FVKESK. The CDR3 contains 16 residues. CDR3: CASSQRGGLGNTEAFF. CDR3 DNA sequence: TGTGCCAGCAGCCAACGCGGGGGCTTGGGGAACACTGAAGCTTTCTTT.

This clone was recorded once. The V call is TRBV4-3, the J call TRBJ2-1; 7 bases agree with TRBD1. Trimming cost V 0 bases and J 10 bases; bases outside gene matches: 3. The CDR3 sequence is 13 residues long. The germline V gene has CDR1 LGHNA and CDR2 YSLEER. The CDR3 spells CASSQDRGGEQFF. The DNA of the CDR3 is TGCGCCAGCAGCCAAGATCGAGGGGGCGAGCAGTTCTTC.

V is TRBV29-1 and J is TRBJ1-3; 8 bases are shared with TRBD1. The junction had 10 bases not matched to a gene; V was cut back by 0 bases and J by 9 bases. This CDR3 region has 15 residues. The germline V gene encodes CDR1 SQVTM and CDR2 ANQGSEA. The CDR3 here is CSVEDTGGRAGTIYF. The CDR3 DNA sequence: TGCAGCGTTGAAGACACAGGGGGACGGGCGGGCACCATATATTTT.

CDR3 DNA: TGTGCCAGCAGCTTTTTTCATGGCCCCGGGGAGCTGTTTTTT. This translates into CASSFFHGPGELFF. The chain uses TRBV7-9 and TRBJ2-2; unclear D gene. The V end lost 3 bases, the J end lost 6 bases, and 11 bases lay between the germline ends. The length of the CDR3 is 14 residues. Per the germline V gene, CDR1 is SEHNR and CDR2 is FQNEAQ (reference sequence).

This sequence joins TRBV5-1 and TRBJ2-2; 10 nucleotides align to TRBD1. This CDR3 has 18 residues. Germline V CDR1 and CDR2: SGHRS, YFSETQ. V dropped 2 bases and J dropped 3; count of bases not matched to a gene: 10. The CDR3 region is CASSLYRQGAQDTGELFF. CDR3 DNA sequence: TGCGCCAGCAGCTTATATAGACAGGGGGCGCAAGACACCGGGGAGCTGTTTTTT.

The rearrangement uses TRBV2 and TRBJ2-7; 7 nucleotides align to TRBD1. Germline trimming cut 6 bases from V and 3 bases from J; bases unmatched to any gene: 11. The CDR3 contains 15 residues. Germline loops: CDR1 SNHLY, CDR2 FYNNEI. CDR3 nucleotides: TGTGCCAGCAGCGGGACAGCCACGAGCCTCTACGAGCAGTACTTC. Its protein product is CASSGTATSLYEQYF.

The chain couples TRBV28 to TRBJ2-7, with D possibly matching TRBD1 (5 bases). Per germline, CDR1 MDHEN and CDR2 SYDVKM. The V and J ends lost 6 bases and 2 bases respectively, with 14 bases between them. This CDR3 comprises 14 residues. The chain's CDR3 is CASSPPGWPYEQYF. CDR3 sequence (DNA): TGTGCCAGCAGCCCGCCAGGGTGGCCCTACGAGCAGTACTTC.

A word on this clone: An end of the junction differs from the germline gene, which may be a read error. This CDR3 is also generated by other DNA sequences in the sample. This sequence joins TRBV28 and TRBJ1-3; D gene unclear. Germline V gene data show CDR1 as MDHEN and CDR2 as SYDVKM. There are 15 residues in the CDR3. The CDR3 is CASSLWQSSGNTIYF. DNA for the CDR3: TGTGCCAGTAGTTTGTGGCAATCCTCTGGAAACACCATATATTTT. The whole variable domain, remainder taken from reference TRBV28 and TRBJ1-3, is DVKVTQSSRYLVKRTGEKVFLECVQDMDHENMFWYRQDPGLGLRLIYFSYDVKMKEKGDIPEGYSVSREKKERFSLILESASTNQTSMYLCASSLWQSSGNTIYFGEGSWLTVV.

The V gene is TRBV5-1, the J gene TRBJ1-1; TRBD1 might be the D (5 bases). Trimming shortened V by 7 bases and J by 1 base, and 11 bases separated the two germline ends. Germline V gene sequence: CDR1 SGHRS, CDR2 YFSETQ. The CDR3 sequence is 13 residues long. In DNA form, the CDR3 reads TGCGCCAGCGGGGGACTGACGAACACTGAAGCTTTCTTT. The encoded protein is CASGGLTNTEAFF.